This T cell receptor (beta chain) was retrieved from a study of breast tumors, draining lymph nodes, adjacent tissues. Study-wide findings and caveats: Tumor repertoires ranked between lymph nodes and nontumor tissue in diversity, with V and J gene preferences. Luminal-like breast cancer showed significantly higher tumor–nontumor repertoire similarity than basal-like.

V lost 5 bases and J lost 4, with 21 bases in between. CDR3 length: 17 amino acids. The germline V gene encodes CDR1 SGHVS and CDR2 FQNEAQ. TCRdb reprocessed the multiplex PCR reads with MiXCR, giving one entry per CDR3 protein. This sample carries under 250,000 distinct CDR3 sequences, roughly 32% of them seen once, and the ten largest clones take just over 1.4%. Breast cancer patients provided tissue from their axillary draining lymph nodes. This clonotype was counted ten times or more. The antigen remains undetermined. The specimen was axillary lymph node tissue. This TCR was sampled from a female donor with breast cancer. Some clones in this sample may be carry-over from other donors' samples. The J gene is TRBJ2-1, the V gene TRBV7-8; D is possibly TRBD1 or TRBD2 (5 bases each). The CDR3, as DNA: TGTGCCAGCAGCCCGCTGCCTGGGACGGGACCATACAATGAGCAGTTCTTC. Translated: CASSPLPGTGPYNEQFF.